The following is a TCR beta chain sequence with its context. This receptor's antigen is unknown. Base-call qualities are not available, and no considerably larger clone is one nucleotide away. The source of the sample is a study of glioma-infiltrating T cells (TCRdb year 2016). The study in broad terms: TCR alpha- and beta-chain repertoires were sequenced from glioma tissue, non-neoplastic brain tissue and matched peripheral blood mononuclear cells. To measure how far tissue and blood T-cell populations diverged, each tissue-infiltrating repertoire was compared against the peripheral blood repertoire of the same patient. Three low-grade glioma patients, fewer than 10 primary glioblastoma patients, and three non-glioma patients who contributed non-neoplastic brain tissue made up the paired cohort.

TCR alpha and beta CDR3 regions were amplified with the iRepertoire nested amplicon-rescue multiplex PCR (arm-PCR) platform from RNA. The input for one-step reverse transcription and amplification was 100-400 ng of tissue mRNA or PBMC total RNA. Following bead purification, Illumina adapters were added by a secondary multiplex PCR, and libraries between 200 and 400 bp were gel-purified. The libraries contained internal 6-nucleotide barcodes that were used for demultiplexing. Sequencing of the libraries was done on an Illumina MiSeq using 2x220 or 2x250 nucleotide paired-end reads. Per the authors' processing: FLASH 1.2.11 was used to merge paired reads, and BWA-MEM then aligned the reads to the GRCh37 human genome before TRA and TRB reads were extracted. For V and J assignment, an IMGT-derived reference of cassette sequences and CDR3 motifs that included pseudogenes was used. Reads were translated in three frames, and productive CDR3s were defined as those with a C...FGXG motif and no stop codons. Clonotypes were defined as unique combinations of V-J cassette pair and CDR3 amino acid sequence. Filtering of reads was based on Hamming distance, with the threshold set by the sequence error rate of each sample in mapped regions. TCRdb took the public reads, trimmed them with fastp at Q25, ran MiXCR for clone calling and kept in-frame beta chains. Each entry is one CDR3 protein sequence, shown with its most common DNA and genes. Here the V and J calls rest on TCRdb's processing, not on the authors' analysis. Here the sample has roughly 190,000 distinct CDR3 sequences; 25% to 35% occur a single time. The ten most abundant clones make up 20% of the sample.

The paper as a whole reports these results and caveats: VJ-independent divergence between tissue and blood was found to be below expectation in non-neoplastic patients but above expectation in all gliomas, particularly low-grade gliomas. The group comparisons were based on small numbers of patients: three non-neoplastic, three low-grade glioma and about eight glioblastoma patients. Only a very small number of CDR3 sequences turned up in both tissue and blood, a result put down to high CDR3 diversity combined with limited sampling.

The CDR3 has 16 amino acids, counting the end cysteine and phenylalanine. The retained sequence is limited to the CDR3, 48 bases, with the frame set at the first base. V and J lose 3 bases and 4 bases, and a span of 19 bases separates them. The CDR1 and CDR2 encoded by the germline V gene (reference sequence) are GTSNPN and SVGIG. The receptor comes from a human donor with low-grade glioma or glioblastoma, undergoing nonglioma brain surgery, or in good health (not recorded which). Sequenced input: glioma tissue, nonneoplastic brain tissue, or PBMCs (not recorded which). The chain employs TRBV30 and TRBJ1-3; TRBD1 is a weak D gene call, 6 bases matching. The DNA sequence is given as TGTGCCTGGAGCAAAAAACAGGGTGACGGGGGAAACACCATATATTTT. Translation gives CAWSKKQGDGGNTIYF. The full variable domain, completed from the reference TRBV30 and TRBJ1-3 proteins outside the CDR3, reads SQTIHQWPATLVQPVGSPLSLECTVEGTSNPNLYWYRQAAGRGLQLLFYSVGIGQISSEVPQNLSASRPQDRQFILSSKKLLLSDSGFYLCAWSKKQGDGGNTIYFGEGSWLTVV.